This TCR beta chain was observed in a study of cytomegalovirus exposure and HLA in healthy donors. Study-wide context: From roughly 180 million T cells, an earlier analysis saw 120 million or so unique TCR beta sequences. Whole-study findings and limits: Information on immune exposure was restricted to one variable (CMV serostatus). There were some public TCRs occurring in many donors, but most TCR sequences were rare.

This clone was counted a few times. Antigen specificity is unknown. The V and J ends lost 7 bases and 7 bases, in that order; junction bases with no gene match: 10. Per germline, CDR1 ENHRY and CDR2 SYGVKD. The CDR3 extends over 15 amino acids. It was with 60 Vbeta and 13 Jbeta primers that the PCR ran. As processed by the authors: It was a later analysis that counted about 80 million unique TCR beta chains, of which roughly 11 million were shared. The table came from immunoSEQ multiplex PCR; TCRdb's copy has only in-frame clones and leaves some out. V, J and clone size derive from that table, while D and trimming were established from the DNA sequence. The table lists about 120,000 clones, over 80% of them singletons.

This receptor was taken from a middle-aged man in good health and CMV-seronegative. The sequenced sample was PBMCs. The rearrangement uses TRBV10-3 and TRBJ2-1; TRBD1 matches 10 bases. The CDR3 sequence is CAIIAGQGSSNEQFF. The CDR3 DNA sequence: TGTGCCATCATAGCGGGACAGGGGTCCTCAAATGAGCAGTTCTTC.